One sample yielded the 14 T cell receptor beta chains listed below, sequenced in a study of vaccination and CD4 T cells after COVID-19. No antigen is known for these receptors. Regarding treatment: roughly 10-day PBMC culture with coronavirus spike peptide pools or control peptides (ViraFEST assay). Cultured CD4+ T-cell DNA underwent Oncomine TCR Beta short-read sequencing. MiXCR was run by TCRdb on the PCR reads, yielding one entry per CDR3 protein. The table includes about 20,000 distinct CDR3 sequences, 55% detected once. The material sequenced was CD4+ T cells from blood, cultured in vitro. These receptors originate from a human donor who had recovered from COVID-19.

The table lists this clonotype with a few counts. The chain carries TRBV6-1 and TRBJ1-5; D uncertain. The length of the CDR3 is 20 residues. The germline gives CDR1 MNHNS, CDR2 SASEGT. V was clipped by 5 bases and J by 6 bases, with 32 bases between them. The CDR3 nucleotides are TGTGCCAGCAGTCCCTACCCTCAAGGGCAGTATCGCCCCGGTGGTCAGCCCCAGCATTTT. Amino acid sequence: CASSPYPQGQYRPGGQPQHF.

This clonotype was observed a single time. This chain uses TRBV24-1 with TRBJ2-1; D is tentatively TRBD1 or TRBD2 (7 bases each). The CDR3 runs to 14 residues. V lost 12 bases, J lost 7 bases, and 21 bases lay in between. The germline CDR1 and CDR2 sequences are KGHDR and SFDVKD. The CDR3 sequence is CASAQGGDFNEQFF. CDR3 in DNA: TGTGCCTCCGCCCAGGGGGGGGATTTTAATGAGCAGTTCTTC.

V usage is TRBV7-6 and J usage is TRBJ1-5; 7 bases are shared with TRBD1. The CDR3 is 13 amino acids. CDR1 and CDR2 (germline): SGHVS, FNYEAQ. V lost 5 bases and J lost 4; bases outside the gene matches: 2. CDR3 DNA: TGTGCCAGCAGCCCAGGGGGAAATCAGCCCCAGCATTTT. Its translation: CASSPGGNQPQHF. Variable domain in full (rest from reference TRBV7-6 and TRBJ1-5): GAGVSQSPRYKVTKRGQDVALRCDPISGHVSLYWYRQALGQGPEFLTYFNYEAQQDKSGLPNDRFSAERPEGSISTLTIQRTEQRDSAMYRCASSPGGNQPQHFGDGTRLSIL.

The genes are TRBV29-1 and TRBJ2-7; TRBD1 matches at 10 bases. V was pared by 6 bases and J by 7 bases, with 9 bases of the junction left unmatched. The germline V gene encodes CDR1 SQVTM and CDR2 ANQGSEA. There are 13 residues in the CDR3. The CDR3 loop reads CSVSRTGGREQYF. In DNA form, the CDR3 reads TGCAGCGTCAGCAGGACAGGGGGGAGGGAGCAGTACTTC.

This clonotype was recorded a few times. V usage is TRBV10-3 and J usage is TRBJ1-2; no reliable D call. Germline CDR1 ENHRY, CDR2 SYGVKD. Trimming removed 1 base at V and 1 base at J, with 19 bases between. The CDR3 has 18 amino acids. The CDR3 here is CAISEYLQPKPLNYGYTF. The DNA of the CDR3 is TGTGCCATCAGTGAGTACTTGCAGCCCAAACCCCTTAACTATGGCTACACCTTC.

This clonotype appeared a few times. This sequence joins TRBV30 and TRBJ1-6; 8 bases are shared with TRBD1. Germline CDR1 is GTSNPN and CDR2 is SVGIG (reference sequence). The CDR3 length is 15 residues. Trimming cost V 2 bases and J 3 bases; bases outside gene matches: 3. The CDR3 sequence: CAWSTGTGYNSPLHF. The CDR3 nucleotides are TGTGCCTGGAGTACCGGGACAGGCTATAATTCACCCCTCCACTTT.

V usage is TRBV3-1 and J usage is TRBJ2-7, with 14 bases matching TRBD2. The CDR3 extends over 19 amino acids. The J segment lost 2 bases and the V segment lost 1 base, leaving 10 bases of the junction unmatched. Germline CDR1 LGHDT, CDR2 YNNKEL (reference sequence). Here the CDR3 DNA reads TGTGCCAGCAGCCAAGGCCGCCGACTAGCGGGAGGGCCGCCCTACGAGCAGTACTTC. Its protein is CASSQGRRLAGGPPYEQYF.

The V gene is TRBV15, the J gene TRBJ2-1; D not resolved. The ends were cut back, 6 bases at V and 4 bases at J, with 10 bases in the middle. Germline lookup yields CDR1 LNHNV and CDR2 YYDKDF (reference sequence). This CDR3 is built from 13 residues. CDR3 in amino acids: CATRSQSYNEQFF. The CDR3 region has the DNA TGTGCCACCAGGAGCCAGAGTTACAATGAGCAGTTCTTC.

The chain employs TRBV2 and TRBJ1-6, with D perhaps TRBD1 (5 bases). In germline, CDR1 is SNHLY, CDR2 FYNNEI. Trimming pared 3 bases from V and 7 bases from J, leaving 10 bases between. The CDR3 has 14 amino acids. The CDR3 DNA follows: TGTGCCAGCAGTGAGGGACCGGTGAATTCACCCCTCCACTTT. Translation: CASSEGPVNSPLHF.

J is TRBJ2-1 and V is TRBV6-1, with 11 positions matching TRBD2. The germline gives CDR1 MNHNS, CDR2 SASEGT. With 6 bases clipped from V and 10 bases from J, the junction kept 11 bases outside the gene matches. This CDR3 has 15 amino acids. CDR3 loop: CASRLGLAAWGEQFF. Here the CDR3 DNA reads TGTGCCAGCAGACTGGGACTAGCGGCCTGGGGGGAGCAGTTCTTC.

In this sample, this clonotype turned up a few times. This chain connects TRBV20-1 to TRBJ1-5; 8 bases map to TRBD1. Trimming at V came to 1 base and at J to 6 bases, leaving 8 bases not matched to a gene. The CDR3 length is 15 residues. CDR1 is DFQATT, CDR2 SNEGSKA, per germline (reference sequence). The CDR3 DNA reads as TGCAGTGCTAGAGTTCAGGGGGCAGGGGGTCAGCCCCAGCATTTT. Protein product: CSARVQGAGGQPQHF.

CDR3 sequence reads: CASSLFGGKETQYF. The CDR3, as DNA: TGTGCCAGCAGTTTATTTGGGGGGAAAGAGACCCAGTACTTC. The rearrangement joins TRBV12-3 or TRBV12-4 to TRBJ2-5, with D perhaps TRBD2 (6 bases). The V end lost 2 bases, the J end lost 3 bases, and 10 bases lay between the germline ends. This CDR3 has 14 amino acids.

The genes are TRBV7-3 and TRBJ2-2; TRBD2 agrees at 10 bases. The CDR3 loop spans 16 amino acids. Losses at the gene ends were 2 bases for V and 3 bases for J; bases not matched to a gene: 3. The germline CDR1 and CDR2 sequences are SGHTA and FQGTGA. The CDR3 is CASSLSSGSDTGELFF. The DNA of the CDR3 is TGTGCCAGCAGCTTATCTAGCGGGAGTGACACCGGGGAGCTGTTTTTT.

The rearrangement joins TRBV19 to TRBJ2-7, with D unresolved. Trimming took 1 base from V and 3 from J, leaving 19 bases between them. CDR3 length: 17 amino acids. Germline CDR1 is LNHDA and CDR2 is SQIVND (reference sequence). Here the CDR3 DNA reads TGTGCCAGTAGTATAGGACATGCCGGATTTGTGAGCTACGAGCAGTACTTC. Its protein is CASSIGHAGFVSYEQYF.